A single sample gave rise to the 2 T cell receptor beta chains below, sequenced in a study of identical twins. TCRdb re-derived calls from the 5' RACE reads in MiXCR, one entry per CDR3 protein. The repertoire has 400,000 to 550,000 distinct CDR3 sequences, 20% to 25% of them found once; the top ten carry around 3%. This same sample was also part of a study on T cells expressing NK-cell markers.

Source material: CD4+ T cells sorted from blood. Every receptor here comes from a woman aged 18-29 years in good health.

The CDR3 protein is CAIRSSGEPGELFF. The CDR3 DNA sequence: TGTGCCATCAGGTCGTCAGGGGAACCCGGGGAGCTGTTTTTT. The rearrangement links TRBV10-3 to TRBJ2-2, with a tentative D call TRBD1 (6 bases). Germline CDR1 ENHRY, CDR2 SYGVKD. The CDR3 is made up of 14 amino acids. Trimming left V 6 bases short and J 6 bases short, with 14 bases between.

The rearrangement links TRBV5-1 to TRBJ2-5; TRBD2 is a possible D gene (6 bases). Germline V lookup: CDR1 SGHRS, CDR2 YFSETQ. The CDR3 is made up of 15 amino acids. V was pared by 7 bases and J by 2 bases, with 18 bases between. CDR3 loop: CASSSGVAAQETQYF. CDR3 DNA: TGCGCCAGCTCCTCTGGGGTAGCGGCACAAGAGACCCAGTACTTC.